This entry describes one T cell receptor beta chain. CDR1 is LGHNA and CDR2 is YSLEER in the germline V gene. V was pared by 1 base and J by 8 bases, with 8 bases of the junction left unmatched. The CDR3 length is 15 residues. These data are taken from a study of blood T cell repertoires in COVID-19. As for the study in general: Both acute and convalescent COVID-19 samples were obtained from the United States, Italy and Spain.

Data came from immunoSEQ multiplex PCR; TCRdb stores just in-frame clones and leaves some out. The profile shows 300,000 to 400,000 clones, over 75% of them singletons. The gene calls are TRBV4-3 and TRBJ2-1, with TRBD2 identical over 7 bases. The sequence came from a woman aged 25-40 years with acute COVID-19. The sequencing input was PBMCs or T cells enriched from blood (not recorded which). CDR3 loop: CASSQGPGGRDEQFF. CDR3 sequence (DNA): TGCGCCAGCAGCCAAGGGCCGGGGGGAAGAGATGAGCAGTTCTTC.